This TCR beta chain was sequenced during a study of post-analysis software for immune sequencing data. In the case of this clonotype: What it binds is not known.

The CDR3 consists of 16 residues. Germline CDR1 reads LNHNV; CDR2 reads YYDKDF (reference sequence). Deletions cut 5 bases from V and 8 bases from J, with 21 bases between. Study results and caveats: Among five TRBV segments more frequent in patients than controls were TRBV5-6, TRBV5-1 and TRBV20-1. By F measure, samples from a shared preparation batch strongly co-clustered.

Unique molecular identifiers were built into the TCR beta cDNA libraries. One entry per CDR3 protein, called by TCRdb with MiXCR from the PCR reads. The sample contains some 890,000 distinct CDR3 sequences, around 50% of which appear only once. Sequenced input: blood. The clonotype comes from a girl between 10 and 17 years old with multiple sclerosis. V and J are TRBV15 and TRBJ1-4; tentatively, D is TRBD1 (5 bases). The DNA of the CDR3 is TGTGCCACCAGCCCCCAAGTAGGGACCCGGGGCGAAAAACTGTTTTTT. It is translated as CATSPQVGTRGEKLFF. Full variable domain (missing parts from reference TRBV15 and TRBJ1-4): DAMVIQNPRYQVTQFGKPVTLSCSQTLNHNVMYWYQQKSSQAPKLLFHYYDKDFNNEADTPDNFQSRRPNTSFCFLDIRSPGLGDTAMYLCATSPQVGTRGEKLFFGSGTQLSVL.